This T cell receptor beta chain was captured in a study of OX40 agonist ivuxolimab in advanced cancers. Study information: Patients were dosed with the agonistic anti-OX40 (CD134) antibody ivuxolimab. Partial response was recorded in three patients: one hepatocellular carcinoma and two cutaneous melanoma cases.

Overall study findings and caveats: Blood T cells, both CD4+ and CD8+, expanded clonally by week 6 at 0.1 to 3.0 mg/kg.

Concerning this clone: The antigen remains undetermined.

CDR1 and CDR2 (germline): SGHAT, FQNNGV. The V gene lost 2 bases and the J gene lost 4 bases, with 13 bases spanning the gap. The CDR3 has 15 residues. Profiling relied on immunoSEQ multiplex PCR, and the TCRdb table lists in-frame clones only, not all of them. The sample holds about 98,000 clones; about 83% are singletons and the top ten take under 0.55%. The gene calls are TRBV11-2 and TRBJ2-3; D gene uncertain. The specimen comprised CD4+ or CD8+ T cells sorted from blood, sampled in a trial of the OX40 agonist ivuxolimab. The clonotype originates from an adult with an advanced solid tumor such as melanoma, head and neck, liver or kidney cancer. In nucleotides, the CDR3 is TGTGCCAGCAGCTTAAATCCCCCCGGAGCAGATACGCAGTATTTT. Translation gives CASSLNPPGADTQYF. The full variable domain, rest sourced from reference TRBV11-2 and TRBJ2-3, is EAGVAQSPRYKIIEKRQSVAFWCNPISGHATLYWYQQILGQGPKLLIQFQNNGVVDDSQLPKDRFSAERLKGVDSTLKIQPAKLEDSAVYLCASSLNPPGADTQYFGPGTRLTVL.